A single sample is the source of the 26 T cell receptor beta chains below, sequenced in a study of early T cells in non-severe SARS-CoV-2 infection. MiXCR, run by TCRdb on the 5' RACE reads, gives a single entry per CDR3 protein. The sample yields 80,000 or so distinct CDR3 sequences, about 10% seen once. The sequenced sample was whole blood, obtained at baseline. These receptors all come from an adult who was a healthcare worker with PCR-confirmed SARS-CoV-2 infection or an uninfected control (not recorded which).

The V gene is TRBV28, the J gene TRBJ2-7, with D possibly called TRBD1 or TRBD2 (5 bases each). The CDR3 loop spans 13 amino acids. Germline V gene lookup returns CDR1 MDHEN and CDR2 SYDVKM. The V end was cut by 3 bases, the J end by 7 bases, with 13 bases between. The CDR3 loop is CASSFGRELEQYF. CDR3 DNA sequence: TGTGCCAGCAGTTTTGGCAGGGAGTTGGAGCAGTACTTC.

This clonotype was detected ten times or more. The chain has TRBV2 and TRBJ2-1; 8 bases align to TRBD1. Germline assignment: CDR1 SNHLY and CDR2 FYNNEI. Unmatched junction bases numbered 4, after V lost 4 bases and J lost 2 bases. The CDR3 length is 15 residues. The CDR3 sequence: CASSVGQGPYNEQFF. The CDR3 nucleotides are TGTGCCAGCAGTGTCGGACAGGGACCCTACAATGAGCAGTTCTTC.

This clonotype showed up many times. The gene calls are TRBV6-1 and TRBJ2-2; no clear D gene. The V and J ends lost 6 bases and 2 bases respectively, with 13 bases between them. This CDR3 is 15 amino acids long. The V gene's germline CDR1 is MNHNS and CDR2 SASEGT. The CDR3 nucleotides read TGTGCCAGCAGGGGTTCCGGCAGCAACACCGGGGAGCTGTTTTTT. It yields the protein CASRGSGSNTGELFF.

This clonotype turned up a few times. The J gene is TRBJ2-7, the V gene TRBV12-3 or TRBV12-4; D gene unclear. CDR3 length: 11 residues. V lost 8 bases to trimming and J lost 1 base, with 6 bases between them. The CDR3 DNA reads TGTGCCAGCGGTCGTTCCTACGAGCAGTACTTC. Protein sequence: CASGRSYEQYF.

The V gene is TRBV3-1, the J gene TRBJ2-1; 13 nucleotides align to TRBD2. This CDR3 region has 19 residues. J gave up 0 bases and V 5 bases, and 10 bases lay outside the gene matches. CDR1 is LGHDT, CDR2 YNNKEL, per germline (reference sequence). The chain's CDR3 is CASSIRTSGGSSSYNEQFF. For the CDR3, the DNA is TGTGCCAGCAGCATCCGGACTAGCGGGGGTTCGAGCTCCTACAATGAGCAGTTCTTC.

The rearrangement joins TRBV19 to TRBJ2-3, with 7 bases lining up with TRBD2. Germline V gene lookup returns CDR1 LNHDA and CDR2 SQIVND (reference sequence). With V trimmed by 3 bases and J by 4 bases, 4 bases remained unmatched. The CDR3 consists of 14 residues. CDR3 DNA: TGTGCCAGTAGTATTGGGCTAGCGGCAGATACGCAGTATTTT. Translation gives CASSIGLAADTQYF.

This clonotype has at least ten counts. V and J are TRBV18 and TRBJ2-3; 8 bases are shared with TRBD2. Germline V gene lookup returns CDR1 KGHSH and CDR2 LQKENI. There are 16 residues in the CDR3. J was trimmed by 3 bases and V by 4 bases; bases with no gene match: 9. The chain's CDR3 is CASSLKSGGDTDTQYF. The CDR3 bases are TGTGCCAGCTCACTAAAAAGCGGGGGCGATACAGATACGCAGTATTTT.

The chain is built from TRBV29-1 and TRBJ1-5; the match to TRBD1 covers 9 bases. Losses at the gene ends were 4 bases for V and 4 bases for J; bases not matched to a gene: 2. This CDR3 has 13 amino acids. Per the germline V gene, CDR1 is SQVTM and CDR2 is ANQGSEA. This chain's CDR3 is CSVGGQGNQPQHF. CDR3 DNA sequence: TGCAGCGTTGGGGGACAGGGTAATCAGCCCCAGCATTTT.

The V and J genes are TRBV9 and TRBJ1-3; D is uncertain. The V end was cut by 1 base, the J end by 0 bases, with 8 bases between. The CDR3 loop spans 15 amino acids. Germline V CDR1 and CDR2: SGDLS, YYNGEE. The CDR3 region is CASSVRADSGNTIYF. Written as DNA, the CDR3 is TGTGCCAGCAGCGTAAGGGCTGACTCTGGAAACACCATATATTTT.

In this sample, this clonotype turned up once. This may stem from a read error, because a much larger clone lies one nucleotide away. The CDR3 spells CASSTGVRKQYF. CDR3 coding DNA: TGTGCCAGCAGTACAGGGGTGAGGAAGCAGTACTTC. The V gene is TRBV28, the J gene TRBJ2-7, with TRBD1 identical over 7 bases. The ends lost 5 bases at V and 8 bases at J; junction bases unmatched: 6. The V gene's germline CDR1 is MDHEN and CDR2 SYDVKM. CDR3 size: 12 residues.

The chain employs TRBV11-2 and TRBJ2-7, with 11 bases identical to TRBD2. Trimming took 5 bases from V and 4 from J; bases not matched to a gene: 4. Germline CDR1 reads SGHAT; CDR2 reads FQNNGV. The CDR3 length is 14 residues. CDR3 nucleotide sequence: TGTGCCAGCAGCCTACTAGCGGGGGCTTACGAGCAGTACTTC. This codes for CASSLLAGAYEQYF.

This clonotype occurred a few times. The chain recombines TRBV16 with TRBJ1-6; possible D gene TRBD1, 5 bases. The V gene's germline CDR1 is KGHSY and CDR2 FQNENV. V was cut by 3 bases and J by 7 bases, with 10 bases left in between. The length of the CDR3 is 14 residues. CDR3 coding DNA: TGTGCCAGCAGCCAGCAGCGGGACAATTCACCCCTCCACTTT. It encodes CASSQQRDNSPLHF.

This clonotype was counted ten times or more. This chain uses TRBV4-1 with TRBJ2-2, with a tentative D call TRBD1 (5 bases). The CDR3 loop spans 14 amino acids. CDR1 is MGHRA and CDR2 is YSYEKL in the germline V gene. Between the trimmed V and J ends, which lost 1 base and 5 bases, there was a span of 8 bases. The CDR3 region has the DNA TGCGCCAGCAGCCAAGTTCAGGGAACCGGGGAGCTGTTTTTT. Protein: CASSQVQGTGELFF.

This clonotype was seen at least ten times. V is TRBV29-1 and J is TRBJ1-2; perhaps TRBD1 as D (6 bases). V gave up 6 bases and J gave up 2 bases, with 10 bases separating them. Germline V gene sequence: CDR1 SQVTM, CDR2 ANQGSEA. This CDR3 contains 12 residues. This CDR3 reads CSVRDTNYGYTF. The CDR3 nucleotides are TGCAGCGTACGGGACACAAACTATGGCTACACCTTC.

The chain is built from TRBV3-1 and TRBJ2-5, with unresolved D. With 1 base removed from V and 5 bases from J, the gap between germline ends came to 5 bases. CDR3 length: 12 amino acids. The germline V gene has CDR1 LGHDT and CDR2 YNNKEL (reference sequence). The DNA for the CDR3 is TGTGCCAGCAGCCAAGGGGATGAGACCCAGTACTTC. Translated, it gives CASSQGDETQYF.

The chain has TRBV7-9 and TRBJ1-1; D not resolved. V lost 5 bases to trimming and J lost 7 bases, with 8 bases between them. The CDR3 runs 11 residues. From germline, CDR1 is SEHNR and CDR2 FQNEAQ (reference sequence). Here the CDR3 DNA reads TGTGCCAGCAGCGCGGAAATTGAAGCTTTCTTT. Encoded protein: CASSAEIEAFF.

This clonotype has a handful of counts. The J gene is TRBJ1-2, the V gene TRBV7-2; a possible D gene is TRBD1 (6 bases). CDR1 SGHTA and CDR2 FQGNSA come from the germline V gene. The CDR3 is made up of 13 amino acids. The germline V and J ends were trimmed by 10 bases and 6 bases, with 18 bases remaining between them. The CDR3 region has the DNA TGTGCCAATGGGACCGGGACACCGGATGGCTACACCTTC. This gives the protein CANGTGTPDGYTF.

The J gene is TRBJ1-1, the V gene TRBV20-1; no reliable D call. Trimming removed 6 bases from V and 3 bases from J, with 14 bases in between. Germline CDR1 DFQATT, CDR2 SNEGSKA (reference sequence). There are 13 residues in the CDR3. The CDR3 loop reads CSAHGRGYTEAFF. The CDR3, as DNA: TGCAGTGCGCACGGACGGGGATACACTGAAGCTTTCTTT.

This chain joins TRBV29-1 and TRBJ1-2; D is uncertain. The CDR3 covers 11 residues. V was cut by 6 bases and J by 8 bases, with 13 bases left in between. CDR1 SQVTM and CDR2 ANQGSEA come from the germline V gene. The CDR3 reads CSVLTDVGYTF. The CDR3 region has the DNA TGCAGCGTCCTCACTGACGTAGGCTACACCTTC.

In this sample, this clonotype turned up a few times. The chain employs TRBV20-1 and TRBJ2-6, with D possibly being TRBD2 (5 bases). The CDR3 runs 16 residues. V dropped 1 base and J dropped 0 bases, with 10 bases sitting between them. The germline V gene encodes CDR1 DFQATT and CDR2 SNEGSKA (reference sequence). CDR3 protein: CSARGVGSSGANVLTF. The CDR3 region has the DNA TGCAGTGCTAGAGGGGTAGGGAGCTCTGGGGCCAACGTCCTGACTTTC.

This chain uses TRBV9 with TRBJ2-5; D might be TRBD2 (7 bases). V gave up 0 bases and J gave up 2 bases, with 11 bases separating them. This CDR3 is 15 amino acids long. The germline V gene has CDR1 SGDLS and CDR2 YYNGEE. CDR3 in amino acids: CASSVGGGMQETQYF. DNA of the CDR3: TGTGCCAGCAGCGTAGGCGGGGGCATGCAAGAGACCCAGTACTTC.

The rearrangement uses TRBV11-1 and TRBJ2-1; weak D call: TRBD1 (6 bases). The CDR3 runs 16 residues. Germline assignment: CDR1 SGHAT and CDR2 FQDESV (reference sequence). Trimming took off 3 bases at V and 5 bases at J, with 17 bases between the two ends. The CDR3 spells CASSFPRAGVNNEQFF. CDR3 sequence (DNA): TGTGCCAGCAGCTTCCCGAGGGCAGGGGTAAACAATGAGCAGTTCTTC.

Only a few counts were recorded for this clonotype. This rearrangement joins TRBV25-1 to TRBJ1-1; 11 nucleotides line up with TRBD1. The CDR3 is 13 amino acids. V shed 8 bases and J 5 bases; nucleotides not matched to a gene: 4. Per the germline V gene, CDR1 is MGHDK and CDR2 is SYGVNS. The CDR3 loop is CASLGQGATEAFF. The CDR3 DNA is TGTGCCAGCCTAGGACAGGGGGCAACTGAAGCTTTCTTT.

The chain couples TRBV10-3 to TRBJ2-7; D might be TRBD1 or TRBD2, each matching 5 bases. The CDR3 runs 15 residues. Germline assignment: CDR1 ENHRY and CDR2 SYGVKD. V gave up 0 bases and J gave up 4 bases, with 13 bases separating them. CDR3 DNA sequence: TGTGCCATCAGTGAGTCCGGCCAGGGAGCGTACGAGCAGTACTTC. It is translated as CAISESGQGAYEQYF.

This clonotype was counted at least ten times. The chain carries TRBV5-1 and TRBJ2-7, with D perhaps matching TRBD1 (6 bases). This CDR3 has 14 amino acids. The V end was cut by 5 bases, the J end by 6 bases, with 18 bases between. Germline V gives CDR1 SGHRS, CDR2 YFSETQ. The CDR3 DNA sequence: TGCGCCAGCAGACAGGGCGTTCCTCAGTCCGAGCAGTACTTC. Encoded protein: CASRQGVPQSEQYF.

V is TRBV2 and J is TRBJ1-2, with D perhaps matching TRBD1 (5 bases). In germline, CDR1 is SNHLY, CDR2 FYNNEI. Trimming shortened V by 8 bases and J by 4 bases, and 14 bases separated the two germline ends. This CDR3 spans 13 amino acids. This CDR3 reads CASWDWGSYGYTF. CDR3 in DNA: TGTGCCAGCTGGGACTGGGGAAGCTATGGCTACACCTTC. The full variable domain, with the rest looked up from reference TRBV2 and TRBJ1-2, is EPEVTQTPSHQVTQMGQEVILRCVPISNHLYFYWYRQILGQKVEFLVSFYNNEISEKSEIFDDQFSVERPDGSNFTLKIRSTKLEDSAMYFCASWDWGSYGYTFGSGTRLTVV.